Presented here are 2 T cell receptor beta chains from one specimen sequenced in a study of regulatory T cells in long-lasting Graves disease. CDR3 regions were amplified by Arm-PCR using iRepertoire HTBI primers to build TCR beta libraries. Each CDR3 protein gets one entry after TCRdb re-called the multiplex PCR reads with MiXCR. The sample has roughly 300,000 distinct CDR3 sequences, about 18% seen once. The time point here: persistent/refractory GD, antithyroid drugs over 5 years with positive TRAb. Construction of the TCR library relied on RNA isolated from PBMCs. The sequenced sample was peripheral blood mononuclear cells (PBMCs), obtained when the disease was refractory, from a patient treated with antithyroid drugs. Receptors were obtained from a female donor with Graves disease.

This clonotype was counted between two and nine times. The chain links TRBV30 to TRBJ2-2; D gene ambiguous. The ends were cut back, 3 bases at V and 5 bases at J, with 10 bases in the middle. CDR3 length: 13 residues. Germline CDR1 GTSNPN, CDR2 SVGIG (reference sequence). This CDR3 reads CAWRPSRTGELFF. In nucleotides, the CDR3 is TGTGCCTGGAGGCCCAGTAGAACCGGGGAGCTGTTTTTT. Full variable domain (missing parts from reference TRBV30 and TRBJ2-2): SQTIHQWPATLVQPVGSPLSLECTVEGTSNPNLYWYRQAAGRGLQLLFYSVGIGQISSEVPQNLSASRPQDRQFILSSKKLLLSDSGFYLCAWRPSRTGELFFGEGSRLTVL.

This clonotype was counted at least ten times. This chain uses TRBV6-5 with TRBJ2-6; D unresolved. With 0 bases removed from V and 0 bases from J, the gap between germline ends came to 6 bases. Germline CDR1 MNHEY, CDR2 SVGAGI. This CDR3 is 16 amino acids long. The CDR3 DNA follows: TGTGCCAGCAGTTACTCCTGGATCTCTGGGGCCAACGTCCTGACTTTC. It yields the protein CASSYSWISGANVLTF.